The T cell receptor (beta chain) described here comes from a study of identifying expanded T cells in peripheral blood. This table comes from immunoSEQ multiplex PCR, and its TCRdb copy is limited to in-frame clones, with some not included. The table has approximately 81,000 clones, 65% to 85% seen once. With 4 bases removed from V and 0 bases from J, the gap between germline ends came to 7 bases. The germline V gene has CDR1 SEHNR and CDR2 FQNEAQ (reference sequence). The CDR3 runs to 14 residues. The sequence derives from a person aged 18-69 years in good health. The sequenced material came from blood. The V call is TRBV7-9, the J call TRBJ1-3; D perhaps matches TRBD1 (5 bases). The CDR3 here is CASSSGGSGNTIYF. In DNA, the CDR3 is TGTGCCAGCAGCTCCGGGGGCTCTGGAAACACCATATATTTT.